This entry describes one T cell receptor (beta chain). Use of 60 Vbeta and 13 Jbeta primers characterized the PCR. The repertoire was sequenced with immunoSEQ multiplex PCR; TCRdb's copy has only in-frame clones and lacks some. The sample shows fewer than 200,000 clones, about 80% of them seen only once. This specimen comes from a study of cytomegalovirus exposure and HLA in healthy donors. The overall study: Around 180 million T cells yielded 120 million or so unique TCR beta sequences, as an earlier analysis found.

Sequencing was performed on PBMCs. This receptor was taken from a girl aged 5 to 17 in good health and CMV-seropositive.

The CDR3 nucleotides read TGTGCCAGCAGCGCCGAGCCCATACCGGGACTAGTGGGTTCCGGGGAGCTGTTTTTT. Translated, it gives CASSAEPIPGLVGSGELFF. This chain connects TRBV9 to TRBJ2-2, with TRBD2 matching 8 bases. The V segment lost 3 bases and the J segment 6 bases; nucleotides outside the gene matches: 19. The CDR3 consists of 19 residues. Looked up from germline, CDR1 is SGDLS and CDR2 is YYNGEE. Combining the CDR3 with reference TRBV9 and TRBJ2-2 gives the whole variable domain DSGVTQTPKHLITATGQRVTLRCSPRSGDLSVYWYQQSLDQGLQFLIQYYNGEERAKGNILERFSAQQFPDLHSELNLSSLELGDSALYFCASSAEPIPGLVGSGELFFGEGSRLTVL.